Shown below are 16 T cell receptor beta chains from a single sample sequenced in a study of siplizumab effects on memory and regulatory T cells. TCRdb's copy holds only in-frame clones and misses some; the assay was immunoSEQ multiplex PCR. Among approximately 82,000 clones, 87% were seen once, and the ten largest hold approximately 1.5%. Source material: Tregs sorted from blood. All receptors derive from a human donor in good health.

The chain combines TRBV28 with TRBJ1-2; D is possibly TRBD1 (5 bases). CDR3 length: 13 amino acids. The V end lost 4 bases, the J end lost 5 bases, and 11 bases lay between the germline ends. The germline V gene encodes CDR1 MDHEN and CDR2 SYDVKM. Here the CDR3 reads CASSSDRQYGYTF. DNA for the CDR3: TGTGCCAGCAGTTCCGACAGACAGTATGGCTACACCTTC.

The chain links TRBV6-1 to TRBJ2-7; D remains ambiguous. Germline-derived CDR1 and CDR2 are MNHNS and SASEGT. Trimming cost V 7 bases and J 2 bases, with 12 bases left between them. The CDR3 sequence is 13 residues long. The chain's CDR3 is CASIPPRTYEQYF. CDR3 coding DNA: TGTGCCAGCATCCCACCCCGGACCTACGAGCAGTACTTC.

The J gene is TRBJ2-1, the V gene TRBV27; TRBD2 agrees at 7 bases. Per the germline V gene, CDR1 is MNHEY and CDR2 is SMNVEV (reference sequence). Trimming removed 6 bases from V and 2 bases from J; junction bases left unmatched: 13. CDR3 length: 17 residues. The DNA for the CDR3 is TGTGCCAGCAGAAACCCACCGGGACTACAAACCTACAATGAGCAGTTCTTC. Residues: CASRNPPGLQTYNEQFF.

The gene calls are TRBV21-1 and TRBJ1-2; TRBD1 is the table's D call, not checked against the DNA. TRBV21-1 is shown as a pseudogene. This CDR3 contains 16 residues. CDR3 sequence reads: CASSKKRTGRIYGYTF. As DNA, the CDR3 is TGTGCCAGCAGCAAAAAAAGGACAGGGAGGATCTACGGCTACACCTTC.

The V gene is TRBV11-1, the J gene TRBJ2-4; 7 nucleotides agree with TRBD2. The CDR3 contains 13 residues. Germline CDR1 and CDR2: SGHAT and FQDESV (reference sequence). V lost 2 bases and J lost 9; bases outside the gene matches: 4. The CDR3 loop reads CASSLRGGSIQYF. The CDR3 DNA sequence: TGTGCCAGCAGCTTACGGGGCGGGAGCATTCAGTACTTC.

The V gene is TRBV5-1, the J gene TRBJ2-1; 8 bases fit TRBD1. This CDR3 is 15 amino acids long. CDR1 and CDR2 (germline): SGHRS, YFSETQ. Germline trimming cut 0 bases from V and 6 bases from J; bases unmatched to any gene: 5. DNA of the CDR3: TGCGCCAGCAGCTTGGTCCAGGGGGCTGGCAATGAGCAGTTCTTC. Amino acids: CASSLVQGAGNEQFF.

The chain links TRBV30 to TRBJ2-5, with TRBD2 matching 7 bases. This CDR3 has 13 residues. Trimming at V came to 5 bases and at J to 2 bases, leaving 5 bases not matched to a gene. CDR1 and CDR2 from the germline V gene are GTSNPN and SVGIG (reference sequence). Written as DNA, the CDR3 is TGTGCCTGGGTTGGGACTAATCAAGAGACCCAGTACTTC. As protein: CAWVGTNQETQYF. The full variable domain, completed using reference TRBV30 and TRBJ2-5, is SQTIHQWPATLVQPVGSPLSLECTVEGTSNPNLYWYRQAAGRGLQLLFYSVGIGQISSEVPQNLSASRPQDRQFILSSKKLLLSDSGFYLCAWVGTNQETQYFGPGTRLLVL.

The CDR3 loop reads CASSPPGSREKLFF. The CDR3 nucleotides read TGTGCCAGCAGCCCCCCGGGGAGTCGCGAAAAACTGTTTTTT. V usage is TRBV28 and J usage is TRBJ1-4; the D is unclear. There are 14 residues in the CDR3. CDR1 and CDR2 from the germline V gene are MDHEN and SYDVKM. The ends were cut back, 6 bases at V and 8 bases at J, with 16 bases in the middle.

There are a few counts of this clone. CDR3 in amino acids: CASSLWSEAFF. The CDR3 bases are TGTGCCAGCAGCTTGTGGAGTGAAGCTTTCTTT. The chain couples TRBV11-2 to TRBJ1-1; D remains ambiguous. Trimming pared 3 bases from V and 7 bases from J, leaving 6 bases between. The CDR3 extends over 11 amino acids. Per the germline V gene, CDR1 is SGHAT and CDR2 is FQNNGV.

V is TRBV6-6 and J is TRBJ1-1; D is possibly TRBD1 (5 bases). The V and J ends lost 8 bases and 1 base respectively, with 14 bases between them. The germline gives CDR1 MNHNY, CDR2 SVGAGI (reference sequence). CDR3 length: 14 amino acids. This chain's CDR3 is CASVGGWGNTEAFF. The DNA of the CDR3 is TGTGCCAGCGTTGGGGGTTGGGGGAACACTGAAGCTTTCTTT.

J is TRBJ2-5 and V is TRBV5-4; TRBD1 aligns across 9 bases. This CDR3 has 17 residues. Trimming removed 1 base from V and 9 bases from J; junction bases left unmatched: 16. Germline CDR1 and CDR2: SGHNT and YYREEE (reference sequence). Here the CDR3 reads CASSLLGQGKLDGAQYF. The CDR3 DNA follows: TGTGCCAGCAGCTTGCTGGGACAGGGAAAACTTGATGGGGCCCAGTACTTC.

Only one count was recorded for this clone. The chain is built from TRBV10-1 and TRBJ2-5, with unresolved D. The J call is doubtful: the DNA matches TRBJ2-7 better. The CDR3 totals 12 residues. CDR1 is WNHNN and CDR2 is SYGVQD in the germline V gene (reference sequence). The CDR3 is CASGVTSYEQYF. In nucleotides, the CDR3 is TGCGCCAGCGGTGTAACAAGCTACGAGCAGTACTTC.

J is TRBJ1-2 and V is TRBV6-5, with D hard to call. Per the germline V gene, CDR1 is MNHEY and CDR2 is SVGAGI. V was cut by 4 bases and J by 8 bases, with 11 bases left in between. The CDR3 is made up of 12 amino acids. In DNA, the CDR3 is TGTGCCAGCAGTTCCCCACTTCGGGGCTACACCTTC. Amino acids: CASSSPLRGYTF.

This chain joins TRBV27 and TRBJ2-6; 7 nucleotides agree with TRBD1. Germline trimming cut 8 bases from V and 2 bases from J; bases unmatched to any gene: 6. This CDR3 contains 15 residues. CDR1 is MNHEY and CDR2 is SMNVEV in the germline V gene (reference sequence). The CDR3 reads CASSRGGAGANVLTF. As DNA, the CDR3 is TGTGCCAGCTCCCGAGGGGGCGCTGGGGCCAACGTCCTGACTTTC.

V usage is TRBV11-3 and J usage is TRBJ2-7, with D tentatively TRBD2 (6 bases). The CDR3 consists of 12 residues. The germline V gene encodes CDR1 SGHNT and CDR2 YENEEA. With 5 bases removed from V and 6 bases from J, the gap between germline ends came to 11 bases. DNA of the CDR3: TGTGCCAGCAGCGAGCAGGGAGGCGAGCAGTACTTC. Its translation is CASSEQGGEQYF.

This sequence joins TRBV19 and TRBJ2-7, with D perhaps given as TRBD1 or TRBD2 (5 bases each). Between the trimmed V and J ends, which lost 5 bases and 5 bases, there was a span of 16 bases. Per germline, CDR1 LNHDA and CDR2 SQIVND (reference sequence). This CDR3 contains 14 residues. For the CDR3, the DNA is TGTGCCAGTAGTTCCGGGACCCGGGAAAACGAGCAGTACTTC. Encoded protein: CASSSGTRENEQYF. Combining the CDR3 with reference TRBV19 and TRBJ2-7 gives the whole variable domain DGGITQSPKYLFRKEGQNVTLSCEQNLNHDAMYWYRQDPGQGLRLIYYSQIVNDFQKGDIAEGYSVSREKKESFPLTVTSAQKNPTAFYLCASSSGTRENEQYFGPGTRLTVT.